This T cell receptor (beta chain) was found in a study of monozygotic twins with inflammatory bowel disease. Study results and limitations: Patients with IBD had less TCRbeta diversity (inverse Simpson) than their healthy co-twins. Some repertoire variability may stem from patients' differing immunosuppressive treatments. Twin pairs that were concordant did not differ from discordant pairs in repertoire similarity, possibly from limited power.

TCRdb re-called the 5' RACE reads; every CDR3 protein appears as one record, without DNA. There are 350,000 to 400,000 distinct CDR3 sequences in the sample, with 2.6% held by the top ten. On this clonotype: Its antigen is currently unknown.

There are 17 residues in the CDR3. Germline values: CDR1 SGHKS, CDR2 YYEKEE (reference sequence). Sequenced: blood. The receptor was isolated from a human donor with ulcerative colitis or Crohn's disease, or a healthy co-twin of an affected twin (not recorded which). The chain has TRBV5-5 and TRBJ2-1; the D call of TRBD1 rests on TCRdb alone, since no DNA is present to check it. The CDR3 loop reads CASSPGVGGLSYNEQFF.